The clone carrying this TCR beta chain was detected only a few times. V was clipped by 6 bases and J by 5 bases; unmatched bases: 11. This CDR3 region has 15 residues. CDR1 and CDR2 from the germline V gene are MNHEY and SVGEGT. This sample was taken from a study of T-cell memory formation after mild COVID-19. Constant-segment primers were used for 5'RACE, and the resulting TCR alpha and TCR beta cDNA libraries carried sample barcodes and UMIs. TCRdb reprocessed the 5' RACE reads via MiXCR and lists one record per CDR3 protein. The sample records roughly 340,000 distinct CDR3 sequences, 15% being singletons.

The rearrangement links TRBV6-2 or TRBV6-3 to TRBJ2-7; TRBD1 agrees at 9 bases. The sequence was obtained from a man aged 18 to 35 who had mild COVID-19 (a few samples of this study predate the infection). Cell type and time point are not known. Input material: PBMCs or a T cell subset sorted from them (not recorded which). CDR3 coding DNA: TGTGCCAGCAGGTCAGCCGGGACAGGGTTCGACGAGCAGTACTTC. Residues: CASRSAGTGFDEQYF.